The 11 T cell receptor beta chains reported below all come from one sample, sequenced in a study of blood T cell repertoires in COVID-19. This table comes from immunoSEQ multiplex PCR, and its TCRdb copy is limited to in-frame clones, with some not included. The table lists 150,000 to 200,000 clones, about 86% of them singletons. Sequencing was done on a sample of peripheral blood. The receptors derive from a young woman who had recovered from COVID-19.

The genes are TRBV7-6 and TRBJ2-5; tentative D call: TRBD1 (6 bases). The CDR3 has 15 residues. Germline V lookup: CDR1 SGHVS, CDR2 FNYEAQ. V dropped 2 bases and J dropped 3 bases, with 13 bases sitting between them. This CDR3 reads CASSLLSRGEETQYF. The CDR3 DNA reads as TGTGCCAGCAGCTTACTCTCCAGGGGAGAAGAGACCCAGTACTTC.

This clone has just a few counts. The chain couples TRBV11-3 to TRBJ2-3; D may be TRBD1 (6 bases). The germline V gene encodes CDR1 SGHNT and CDR2 YENEEA. This CDR3 has 15 amino acids. With 4 bases removed from V and 6 bases from J, the gap between germline ends came to 17 bases. The CDR3 spells CASSSTGLKRDTQYF. The CDR3 bases are TGTGCCAGCAGCTCAACAGGGCTGAAACGTGATACGCAGTATTTT.

This clone was detected once. The chain couples TRBV5-5 to TRBJ1-1; D may be TRBD1 (6 bases). V lost 4 bases and J lost 0, with 10 bases in between. This CDR3 region has 14 residues. Germline values: CDR1 SGHKS, CDR2 YYEKEE (reference sequence). The CDR3 DNA reads TGTGCCAGCAGCGAGGGACATCTGAACACTGAAGCTTTCTTT. Protein sequence: CASSEGHLNTEAFF.

V and J are TRBV7-2 and TRBJ2-3; weak D call: TRBD1 (6 bases). CDR3 length equals 15 residues. Between the trimmed V and J ends, which lost 6 bases and 4 bases, there was a span of 17 bases. Per the germline V gene, CDR1 is SGHTA and CDR2 is FQGNSA. The CDR3 loop reads CASRLQGLPADTQYF. CDR3 coding DNA: TGTGCCAGCAGATTACAGGGTCTTCCGGCAGATACGCAGTATTTT.

The CDR3 spells CASSQEVWREIYIQYF. DNA for the CDR3: TGCGCCAGCAGCCAAGAGGTCTGGCGGGAGATTTACATTCAGTACTTC. The chain employs TRBV4-3 and TRBJ2-4, with 7 bases identical to TRBD2. The CDR3 is 16 residues long. Losses at the gene ends were 0 bases for V and 8 bases for J; bases not matched to a gene: 10. CDR1 LGHNA and CDR2 YSLEER come from the germline V gene.

This clone was seen only once. The chain joins TRBV7-8 to TRBJ2-3; 9 nucleotides match TRBD1. CDR3 length equals 15 residues. Germline trimming cut 4 bases from V and 1 base from J; bases unmatched to any gene: 3. Germline V gene data show CDR1 as SGHVS and CDR2 as FQNEAQ. This CDR3 is CASSWTGARTDTQYF. In DNA, the CDR3 is TGTGCCAGCAGCTGGACAGGGGCACGCACAGATACGCAGTATTTT.

J is TRBJ2-5 and V is TRBV10-2; TRBD2 is a possible D gene (6 bases). This CDR3 has 15 amino acids. Trimming removed 1 base from V and 2 bases from J, with 11 bases in between. Germline values: CDR1 WSHSY, CDR2 SAAADI. This CDR3 reads CASSELRGAQETQYF. The DNA of the CDR3 is TGCGCCAGCAGTGAGTTGCGGGGAGCTCAAGAGACCCAGTACTTC.

This chain links TRBV13 with TRBJ2-1; TRBD2 aligns across 12 bases. This CDR3 is built from 19 residues. Germline CDR1 PRHDT, CDR2 FYEKMQ (reference sequence). The junction had 12 bases not matched to a gene; V was cut back by 2 bases and J by 4 bases. CDR3 sequence (DNA): TGTGCCAGCAGCTTAAGTGTCCTAGCGGGAGGGCCTTTGTACAATGAGCAGTTCTTC. Encoded protein: CASSLSVLAGGPLYNEQFF.

CDR3 nucleotide sequence: TGCAGCGTTGATCAGGCGGAAAAACTGTTTTTT. It codes for CSVDQAEKLFF. The V call is TRBV29-1, the J call TRBJ1-4; no firm D call. Germline V gene data show CDR1 as SQVTM and CDR2 as ANQGSEA. V dropped 3 bases and J dropped 8 bases, with 7 bases sitting between them. This CDR3 spans 11 amino acids.

The chain recombines TRBV6-5 with TRBJ2-3; no definite D call. V lost 5 bases to trimming and J lost 5 bases, with 14 bases between them. Germline CDR1 reads MNHEY; CDR2 reads SVGAGI. The CDR3 runs to 14 residues. CDR3 protein: CASSLPAGGDTQYF. CDR3 sequence (DNA): TGTGCCAGCAGTCTCCCAGCTGGCGGAGATACGCAGTATTTT.

The rearrangement links TRBV15 to TRBJ2-1; TRBD2 agrees at 8 bases. The CDR3 is made up of 23 amino acids. Losses at the gene ends were 2 bases for V and 2 bases for J; bases not matched to a gene: 26. Per germline, CDR1 LNHNV and CDR2 YYDKDF (reference sequence). The CDR3: CATSRRRFSVRGLAGDPYNEQFF. In DNA form, the CDR3 reads TGTGCCACCAGCAGACGAAGATTTAGCGTGCGGGGGCTAGCGGGCGACCCCTACAATGAGCAGTTCTTC.